The entry that follows covers one T cell receptor (beta chain) sequence. Its antigen is not yet known. There are no base qualities to consult, and no much larger clone falls within one base. This sample is part of a study of blood T cell repertoires in COVID-19 (dated by TCRdb to 2020 to 2021). Concerning the study at large: Collaborator samples came from the United States, Italy and Spain and covered acute and convalescent phases of COVID-19. The repertoires were made available in a free public database intended to serve as a resource for research on the immune response to SARS-CoV-2. The sample metadata nearly always contained a de-identified subject ID, COVID-19 status, age in years and sex. The dataset comprised deeply sampled blood TCRbeta repertoires from subjects exposed to, actively infected with, or recovered from COVID-19. The samples were drawn from the first 160 participants of the ongoing ImmuneRACE study and from roughly 1,300 subjects provided by 6 global collaborators. HLA class I and class II types, where available, came from metadata supplied by the sample provider rather than from assay-based typing. The prospective study material was composed of cDNA or gDNA derived from T cells, B-cell-depleted T cells, or PBMCs.

The immunoSEQ Assay, a bias-controlled multiplex PCR, was used to amplify TCRbeta CDR3 regions from genomic DNA. The original pipeline was this. Within the assay, amplification of reference gene primers was used to estimate how many nucleated cells each sample contained. To quantify the absolute abundance of each unique TCRbeta CDR3 rearrangement, sequence reads were collapsed and filtered. For each sample, productive Simpson clonality was calculated as the square root of Simpson's diversity index over productive rearrangements. TCRdb stores this immuneACCESS table with in-frame sequences only. Part of the clones is absent; in the studies checked, under half of the shortfall reflects unresolved V genes, and no reason is known for the rest. V, J and clone size derive from that table, while D and trimming were established from the DNA sequence. Across this sample there are some 120,000 clones, with about 88% seen only once. Less than 1.5% of the sample rests with the top ten.

Whole blood was collected in K2EDTA tubes by collaborating institutions according to the institutions' own protocols. For TCRbeta analysis, collaborators shipped samples as frozen whole blood, isolated PBMCs, or DNA extracted from either of those sample types. The CDR3 contains 13 residues, cysteine and phenylalanine counted. CDR3 DNA is the only sequence kept; it has 39 bases, read in frame from the first base. CDR1 SGDLS and CDR2 YYNGEE were looked up in the germline V gene. V sheds 1 base and J sheds 6 bases, leaving 7 bases between their ends. What the research found in general, with its limitations: The amount of clinical and demographic metadata varied by source and participant and was provided uncurated.

Rearrangement joined TRBV9 to TRBJ2-2; the best D guess is TRBD1, with 6 bases matching. The sequence was obtained from a man aged 35 to 55 with acute or convalescent COVID-19. The sample comprised peripheral blood. The sequence in DNA is TGTGCCAGCAGCGTATCAGGGGCCGGGGAGCTGTTTTTT. Its protein product is CASSVSGAGELFF.